This record looks at one TCR beta chain sequence and its context. Its matching antigen is unknown. The CDR3 has 14 amino acids. V was trimmed by 7 bases and J by 1 base, leaving 16 bases between them. CDR1 SQVTM and CDR2 ANQGSEA come from the germline V gene. The source of the sample is a study of T cells in Graves' hyperthyroidism and ophthalmopathy. Notes on the study in general: Ophthalmopathy got predicted by the model a median roughly 6.1 months before its onset. Blood also showed most of the thyroid clonotypes that were expanded above 0.001.

RNA transcripts provided the source from which TCR beta CDR3 regions were amplified. HTBI primers were used for first-round RT-PCR of the TCR CDR3. TCRdb processed the multiplex PCR reads anew with MiXCR; each CDR3 protein has one entry. Of hundreds of thousands of distinct CDR3 sequences listed, about 15% are singletons. Researchers defined stable Graves' hyperthyroidism as no ophthalmopathy progression within 18 months. Recently diagnosed hyperthyroidism of less than 2 months' duration affected patients aged 18 to 65. The receptor's source is a woman aged 18-30 years with Graves' hyperthyroidism. This chain uses TRBV29-1 with TRBJ1-1; D gene ambiguous. Specimen: blood. The CDR3 protein is CSAVALGSNTEAFF. The CDR3 DNA reads as TGCAGCGCTGTGGCTCTCGGATCGAACACTGAAGCTTTCTTT.